These 5 T cell receptor beta chains were sequenced from one sample in a study of blood T cell repertoires in COVID-19. Assay used: immunoSEQ multiplex PCR; TCRdb lists only in-frame clones, some missing. The sample shows about 88,000 clones, around 85% of them seen only once. Sequenced: peripheral blood. Source of these receptors: a woman in her 70s with acute or convalescent COVID-19.

This clone was observed a single time. The gene calls are TRBV5-8 and TRBJ1-5, with unresolved D. Germline loops: CDR1 SGHTS, CDR2 YDEGEE. The CDR3 is made up of 14 amino acids. Trimming left V 6 bases short and J 1 base short, with 11 bases between. CDR3 DNA sequence: TGTGCCAGCACCTTTTCGAGGAGCAATCAGCCCCAGCATTTT. Translated, it gives CASTFSRSNQPQHF.

The chain carries TRBV5-6 and TRBJ1-1; the match to TRBD1 covers 8 bases. CDR3 length: 13 residues. CDR1 is SGHDT, CDR2 YYEEEE, per germline. V lost 2 bases, J lost 4 bases, and 1 base stayed unmatched. The CDR3 DNA follows: TGTGCCAGCAGCTTTACAGGGGGCACTGAAGCTTTCTTT. Translated, it gives CASSFTGGTEAFF.

This clone showed up just once. V gene TRBV9 combines with J gene TRBJ2-1, with 11 positions matching TRBD2. CDR3 size: 15 residues. The germline V gene has CDR1 SGDLS and CDR2 YYNGEE. J was trimmed by 6 bases and V by 0 bases; bases with no gene match: 2. The CDR3 coding sequence is TGTGCCAGCAGCGTAGGGCTAGCGGGAGGCAATGAGCAGTTCTTC. This sequence encodes CASSVGLAGGNEQFF. Together with reference TRBV9 and TRBJ2-1, the CDR3 gives the full variable domain: DSGVTQTPKHLITATGQRVTLRCSPRSGDLSVYWYQQSLDQGLQFLIQYYNGEERAKGNILERFSAQQFPDLHSELNLSSLELGDSALYFCASSVGLAGGNEQFFGPGTRLTVL.

As DNA, the CDR3 is TGTGCCACCAGCAGTGGACTAGCAGAAGAGACCCAGTACTTC. Translation gives CATSSGLAEETQYF. The chain combines TRBV15 with TRBJ2-5; 8 bases are shared with TRBD2. Germline CDR1 and CDR2: LNHNV and YYDKDF (reference sequence). The CDR3 runs to 14 residues. V dropped 3 bases and J dropped 3; count of bases not matched to a gene: 3.

V and J are TRBV6-4 and TRBJ1-6, with 7 bases matching TRBD1. The CDR3 is 14 amino acids. Germline loops: CDR1 MRHNA, CDR2 SNTAGT. The J segment lost 4 bases and the V segment lost 5 bases, leaving 2 bases of the junction unmatched. CDR3 bases: TGTGCCAGCAGTATGGGACAGTATAATTCACCCCTCCACTTT. It translates to CASSMGQYNSPLHF.